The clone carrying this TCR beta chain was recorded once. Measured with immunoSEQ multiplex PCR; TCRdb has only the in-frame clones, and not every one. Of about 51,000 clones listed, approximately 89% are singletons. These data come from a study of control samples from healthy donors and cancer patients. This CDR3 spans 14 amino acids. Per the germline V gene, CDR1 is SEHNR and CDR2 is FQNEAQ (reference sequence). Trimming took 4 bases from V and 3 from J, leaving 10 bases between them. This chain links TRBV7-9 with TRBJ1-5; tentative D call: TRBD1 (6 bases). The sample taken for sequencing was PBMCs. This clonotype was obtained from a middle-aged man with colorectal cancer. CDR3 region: CASSSGHFNQPQHF. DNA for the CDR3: TGTGCCAGCAGCTCGGGACACTTCAATCAGCCCCAGCATTTT.